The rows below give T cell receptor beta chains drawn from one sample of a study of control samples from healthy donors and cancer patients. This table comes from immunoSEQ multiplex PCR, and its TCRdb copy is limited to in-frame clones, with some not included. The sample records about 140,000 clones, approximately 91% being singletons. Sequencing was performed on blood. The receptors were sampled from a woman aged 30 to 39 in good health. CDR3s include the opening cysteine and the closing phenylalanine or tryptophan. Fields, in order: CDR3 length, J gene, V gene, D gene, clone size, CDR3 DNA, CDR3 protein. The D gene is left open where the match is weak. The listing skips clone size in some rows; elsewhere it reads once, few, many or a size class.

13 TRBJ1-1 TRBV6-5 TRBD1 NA TGTGCCTGCCTTGGACAGGGGAACACTGAAGCTTTCTTT CACLGQGNTEAFF
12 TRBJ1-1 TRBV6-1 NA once TGTGCCAGCAGTGAGAGGTCCACTGAAGCTTTCTTT CASSERSTEAFF
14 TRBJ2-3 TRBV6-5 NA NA TGTGCCAGCAGTCCGTTTGGGGTCGCAGATACGCAGTATTTT CASSPFGVADTQYF
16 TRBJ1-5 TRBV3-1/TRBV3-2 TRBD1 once TGTGCCAGCAGCCAAGATACAGGGGGTAGCAATCAGCCCCAGCATTTT CASSQDTGGSNQPQHF
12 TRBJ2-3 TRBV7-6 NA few TGTGCCAGCAGCGGTGTTGCAGATACGCAGTATTTT CASSGVADTQYF
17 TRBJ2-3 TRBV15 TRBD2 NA TGTGCCACCAGCAGAGGGGGACTAGCGGGAGGGCCAGATACGCAGTATTTT CATSRGGLAGGPDTQYF
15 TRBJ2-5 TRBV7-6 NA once TGTGCCAGCAGCTCCCCTCGGGCGGGGCAAGAGACCCAGTACTTC CASSSPRAGQETQYF
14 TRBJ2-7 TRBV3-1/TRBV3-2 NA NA TGTGCCAGCAGCCAAGAGACTTTCCCCTACGAGCAGTACTTC CASSQETFPYEQYF
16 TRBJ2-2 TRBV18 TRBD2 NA TGTGCCAGCTCAGCGGGGGGCAACGCGAACACCGGGGAGCTGTTTTTT CASSAGGNANTGELFF
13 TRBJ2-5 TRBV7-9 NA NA TGTGCCAGCAGCTTAGTCATGGGGAAGACCCAGTACTTC CASSLVMGKTQYF
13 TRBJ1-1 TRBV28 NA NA TGTGCCAGCAGTTTATTTAGGGGGACTGAAGCTTTCTTT CASSLFRGTEAFF
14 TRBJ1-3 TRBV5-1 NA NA TGCGCCAGCAGCTTAGAGGGGATGGGAAACACCATATATTTT CASSLEGMGNTIYF
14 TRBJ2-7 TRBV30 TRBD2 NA TGTGCCTGGGAGCCTAGCGGGACCTCCTACGAGCAGTACTTC CAWEPSGTSYEQYF
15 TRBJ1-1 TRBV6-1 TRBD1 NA TGTGCCAGCAGTGAAGAGGGGACAGGGGGCGCCGAAGCTTTCTTT CASSEEGTGGAEAFF
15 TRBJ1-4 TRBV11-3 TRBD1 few TGTGCCAGCAGCCCAGGCACAGGGGACAATGAAAAACTGTTTTTT CASSPGTGDNEKLFF
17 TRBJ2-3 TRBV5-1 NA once TGCGCCAGCAGCGGAGGAAGGTTGGTAGGAAACGCAGATACGCAGTATTTT CASSGGRLVGNADTQYF